Listed below are T cell receptor beta chains from one sample, sequenced in a study of blood T cell repertoires in COVID-19. The method was immunoSEQ multiplex PCR; TCRdb's version includes in-frame clones alone and lacks a portion of them. The table shows about 120,000 clones, with about four fifths occurring only once. The sample consisted of peripheral blood. The origin of the receptors is a man aged 55-75 years with active or convalescent COVID-19. Both conserved end residues are trimmed from each CDR3. Rows may omit the clone size; those that give it use once, few, many or a size class.

CDR3: ASSRDIGYYEQY; size: .; J: TRBJ2-7; length: 12; V: TRBV2
CDR3: ASSHPGGTGELF; size: .; J: TRBJ2-2; length: 12; V: TRBV11-3
CDR3: ASRDLKREAGEQY; size: .; J: TRBJ2-7; length: 13; V: TRBV3-1/TRBV3-2
CDR3: ASSFRYGEQF; size: .; J: TRBJ2-1; length: 10; V: TRBV12-3/TRBV12-4
CDR3: ASSPPSINYGYT; size: .; J: TRBJ1-2; length: 12; V: TRBV18
CDR3: ASREGPGTGELF; size: .; J: TRBJ2-2; length: 12; V: TRBV6-1
CDR3: ASSYTYGGEYGYT; size: .; J: TRBJ1-2; length: 13; V: TRBV6-5
CDR3: AISYSDRTYEQY; size: once; J: TRBJ2-7; length: 12; V: TRBV10-3
CDR3: ASSSGARGHGYT; size: .; J: TRBJ1-2; length: 12; V: TRBV5-6
CDR3: ASSLSGTGGAWTEAF; size: few; J: TRBJ1-1; length: 15; V: TRBV27
CDR3: ASRSDYAQY; size: .; J: TRBJ2-3; length: 9; V: TRBV11-1
CDR3: ASSEEGDSPLH; size: .; J: TRBJ1-6; length: 11; V: TRBV2
CDR3: ASSPRTGDYEQY; size: .; J: TRBJ2-7; length: 12; V: TRBV28
CDR3: ASSFLMDLGAEAF; size: .; J: TRBJ1-1; length: 13; V: TRBV5-6
CDR3: ASSLNPADTYEQY; size: .; J: TRBJ2-7; length: 13; V: TRBV4-2
CDR3: ASSLVSGRAVETQY; size: .; J: TRBJ2-5; length: 14; V: TRBV5-1
CDR3: ASSPSNTGELF; size: .; J: TRBJ2-2; length: 11; V: TRBV7-3
CDR3: ASSGESIYGYT; size: .; J: TRBJ1-2; length: 11; V: TRBV2
CDR3: SVGGDSNTEAF; size: once; J: TRBJ1-1; length: 11; V: TRBV29-1
CDR3: ASSLRRDTIFDEQF; size: .; J: TRBJ2-1; length: 14; V: TRBV7-9
CDR3: ASSPRTGAEQY; size: .; J: TRBJ2-7; length: 11; V: TRBV7-9
CDR3: ASSQVRTRGNNEQF; size: .; J: TRBJ2-1; length: 14; V: TRBV4-1
CDR3: SASGPGQNTEAF; size: many; J: TRBJ1-1; length: 12; V: TRBV20-1
CDR3: ASSPGGLYNEQF; size: .; J: TRBJ2-1; length: 12; V: TRBV7-2
CDR3: ASSQAGAGGNEQF; size: .; J: TRBJ2-1; length: 13; V: TRBV5-4
CDR3: ASSSVGASGANVLT; size: .; J: TRBJ2-6; length: 14; V: TRBV5-1
CDR3: ASSTSGRAYEQY; size: .; J: TRBJ2-7; length: 12; V: TRBV28
CDR3: AKEKLAGLGETQY; size: few; J: TRBJ2-5; length: 13; V: TRBV10-1
CDR3: ASSWTSGYYEQY; size: .; J: TRBJ2-7; length: 12; V: TRBV27
CDR3: ASQPGTSGRYQETQY; size: .; J: TRBJ2-5; length: 15; V: TRBV5-4
CDR3: ASSAENIQY; size: .; J: TRBJ2-4; length: 9; V: TRBV18
CDR3: ASKRTSANYEQY; size: .; J: TRBJ2-7; length: 12; V: TRBV6-5
CDR3: ASRPRLSSYNEQF; size: .; J: TRBJ2-1; length: 13; V: TRBV5-1
CDR3: ATRGGVLSEKLF; size: .; J: TRBJ1-4; length: 12; V: TRBV15
CDR3: ASSEVGDSSYNEQF; size: .; J: TRBJ2-1; length: 14; V: TRBV2
CDR3: ASSYGAHNYGYT; size: .; J: TRBJ1-2; length: 12; V: TRBV6-2/TRBV6-3
CDR3: ASSLLTGGISGRAREQF; size: .; J: TRBJ2-1; length: 17; V: TRBV7-2
CDR3: ASSAGLSYNEQF; size: .; J: TRBJ2-1; length: 12; V: TRBV9
CDR3: ASSLGDRVGYT; size: .; J: TRBJ1-2; length: 11; V: TRBV7-9
CDR3: ASSSGFSYEQY; size: .; J: TRBJ2-7; length: 11; V: TRBV7-7
CDR3: ASSKDQGSTEAF; size: .; J: TRBJ1-1; length: 12; V: TRBV7-8
CDR3: ASSLVPWTFQETQY; size: few; J: TRBJ2-5; length: 14; V: TRBV5-5
CDR3: ASSAGTGDNEQF; size: .; J: TRBJ2-1; length: 12; V: TRBV9
CDR3: ASSPNLLASEQF; size: .; J: TRBJ2-1; length: 12; V: TRBV7-2
CDR3: ASSLAWPRQLNSPLH; size: .; J: TRBJ1-6; length: 15; V: TRBV5-1
CDR3: SVSGTVYGYT; size: .; J: TRBJ1-2; length: 10; V: TRBV29-1
CDR3: ASSVGGTVVNTEAF; size: .; J: TRBJ1-1; length: 14; V: TRBV9